This T cell receptor (beta chain) was captured in a study of T cell changes during pregnancy in multiple sclerosis. Assay: immunoSEQ multiplex PCR; the TCRdb copy retains only in-frame clones and omits some. The data contain 75,000 to 95,000 clones, roughly 90% of them singletons. Germline assignment: CDR1 MRHNA and CDR2 SNTAGT. This CDR3 has 13 residues. Concerning this clone itself: The junction shows a germline mismatch at one end, possibly a read error.

The sequencing here drew on peripheral blood, taken in the first trimester of pregnancy. The rearrangement joins TRBV6-4 to TRBJ1-3, with TRBD1 matching 7 bases. The TCR was taken from a female donor in good health, enrolled as a control in a pregnancy study. This CDR3 is CASSHSQGDTIYF. For the CDR3, the DNA is TGTGCCAGCAGTCACTCTCAGGGGGACACCATATATTTT.